This is a list of T cell receptor beta chains from one sample in a study of shared clonotypes between healthy human individuals. Profiling relied on immunoSEQ multiplex PCR, and the TCRdb table lists in-frame clones only, not all of them. The data contain approximately 1.5 million clones, about 98.5% of them singletons. The source material was naive CD4+ T cells sorted from blood. These receptors were collected from a man aged 25-45 years in good health. CDR3s include the opening cysteine and the closing phenylalanine or tryptophan.

v_gene	j_gene	CDR3aa
TRBV9	TRBJ1-1	CASSVGLTEAFF
TRBV28	TRBJ2-3	CASSWGTYTDTQYF
TRBV6-6	TRBJ1-5	CASSYSSTSNQPQHF
TRBV5-1	TRBJ2-7	CASSWSAIRGEQYF
TRBV9	TRBJ2-3	CASSVVGGSTDTQYF
TRBV5-1	TRBJ2-2	CASSRGLAGVTGELFF
TRBV2	TRBJ2-5	CASRWGLAGVQETQYF
TRBV5-4	TRBJ2-7	CASSSPLQGREEQYF
TRBV18	TRBJ2-7	CASSPDSYEQYF
TRBV18	TRBJ1-3	CASSPQGWSGNTIYF
TRBV6-6	TRBJ2-1	CASSRTSSYNEQFF
TRBV9	TRBJ2-3	CASSVRPLIEDTQYF
TRBV6-6	TRBJ2-7	CASSSGQLTYEQYF
TRBV5-1	TRBJ2-7	CASSFRSSGSYEQYF
TRBV7-9	TRBJ2-1	CASSFGSGSLNEQFF
TRBV5-4	TRBJ2-7	CASSSGGASGAFEAYEQYF
TRBV18	TRBJ2-3	CASSPTANSRGTDTQYF
TRBV28	TRBJ2-3	CASRIGTSGSTDTQYF
TRBV11-2	TRBJ2-1	CASSPDFGNEQFF
TRBV19	TRBJ2-2	CASGPGGSSTGELFF
TRBV18	TRBJ1-2	CASSPSFTYGYTF
TRBV4-1	TRBJ1-1	CASSRGQGVVTALTEAFF
TRBV11-2	TRBJ2-1	CASNPLAGEYNEQFF
TRBV6-1	TRBJ2-7	CASSEGTSGLSYEQYF
TRBV2	TRBJ2-1	CASSGTGLDEQFF
TRBV9	TRBJ2-3	CASSATGFDTQYF
TRBV28	TRBJ1-1	CASTSNTEAFF